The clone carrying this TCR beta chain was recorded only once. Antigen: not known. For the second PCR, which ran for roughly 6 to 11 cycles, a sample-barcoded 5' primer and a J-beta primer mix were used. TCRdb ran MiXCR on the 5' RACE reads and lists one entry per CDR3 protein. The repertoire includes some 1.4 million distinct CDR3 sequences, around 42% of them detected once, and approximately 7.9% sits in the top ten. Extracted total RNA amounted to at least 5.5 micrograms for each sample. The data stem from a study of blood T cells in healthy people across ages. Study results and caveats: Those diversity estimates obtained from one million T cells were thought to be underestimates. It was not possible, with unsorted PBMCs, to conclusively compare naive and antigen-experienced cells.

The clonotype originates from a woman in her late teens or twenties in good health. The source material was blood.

CDR3 residues: CASGVTGVGGTEAFF. The CDR3 nucleotides are TGTGCCAGCGGAGTGACAGGGGTGGGGGGCACTGAAGCTTTCTTT. This sequence joins TRBV6-5 and TRBJ1-1; 8 bases are shared with TRBD1. CDR1 is MNHEY, CDR2 SVGAGI, per germline. V gave up 8 bases and J gave up 4 bases; unmatched junction bases: 12. This CDR3 has 15 amino acids.